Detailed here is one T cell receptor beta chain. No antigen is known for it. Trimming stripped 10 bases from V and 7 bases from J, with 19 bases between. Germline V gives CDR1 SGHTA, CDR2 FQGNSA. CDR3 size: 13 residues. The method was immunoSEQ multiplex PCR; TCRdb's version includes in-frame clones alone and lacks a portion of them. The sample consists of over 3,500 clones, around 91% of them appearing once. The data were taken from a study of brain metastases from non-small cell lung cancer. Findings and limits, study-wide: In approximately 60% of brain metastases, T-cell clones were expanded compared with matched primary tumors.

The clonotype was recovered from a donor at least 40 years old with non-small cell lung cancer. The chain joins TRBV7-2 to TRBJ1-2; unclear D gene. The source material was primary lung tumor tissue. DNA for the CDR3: TGTGCCAAGCGGACGGACTTATTTAGTGGCTACACCTTC. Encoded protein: CAKRTDLFSGYTF.